Listed here are 30 T cell receptor beta chains from one sample, sequenced in a study of blood T cell repertoires in COVID-19. This table comes from immunoSEQ multiplex PCR, and its TCRdb copy is limited to in-frame clones, with some not included. The repertoire consists of around 280,000 clones, with about nine tenths occurring once and the leading ten covering 11%. The sample comprised peripheral blood. Receptors originate from a woman aged 30 to 39 with COVID-19, enrolled during active disease.

The V gene is TRBV12-5, the J gene TRBJ2-5; TRBD2 might be the D (5 bases). The germline CDR1 and CDR2 sequences are LGHNT and FRNRAP. The CDR3 covers 14 residues. V was trimmed by 2 bases and J by 5 bases, leaving 12 bases between them. The CDR3, as DNA: TGTGCTAGTGGTTTGTACTCCCGAGGGGAGACCCAGTACTTC. Its protein is CASGLYSRGETQYF.

The rearrangement uses TRBV4-1 and TRBJ2-1, with 9 bases identical to TRBD2. Per the germline V gene, CDR1 is MGHRA and CDR2 is YSYEKL. V lost 0 bases to trimming and J lost 4 bases; unmatched junction nucleotides: 16. The CDR3 spans 20 residues. The CDR3 loop is CASSQEARRGGLSSYNEQFF. CDR3 nucleotide sequence: TGCGCCAGCAGCCAAGAGGCGAGGCGGGGGGGGCTAAGTTCTTACAATGAGCAGTTCTTC.

This clone was found a few times. This chain joins TRBV28 and TRBJ1-1, with D unresolved. With 6 bases removed from V and 1 base from J, the gap between germline ends came to 9 bases. CDR3 size: 13 residues. Germline CDR1 MDHEN, CDR2 SYDVKM. The CDR3 nucleotides read TGTGCCAGCAGGTGGAGTTCGAACACTGAAGCTTTCTTT. Residues: CASRWSSNTEAFF.

The chain combines TRBV5-5 with TRBJ2-7; 8 nucleotides agree with TRBD1. CDR1 SGHKS and CDR2 YYEKEE come from the germline V gene (reference sequence). V was clipped by 0 bases and J by 2 bases; unmatched bases: 4. CDR3 length: 15 residues. The CDR3: CASSLVWTGTYEQYF. CDR3 DNA sequence: TGTGCCAGCAGCTTGGTTTGGACAGGGACCTACGAGCAGTACTTC.

The genes are TRBV7-9 and TRBJ1-4; perhaps TRBD1 as D (6 bases). The CDR3 has 13 residues. CDR1 SEHNR and CDR2 FQNEAQ come from the germline V gene (reference sequence). The V gene lost 3 bases and the J gene lost 14 bases, with 16 bases spanning the gap. CDR3 in DNA: TGTGCCAGCAGCTTGGAACAGATTCAGGGGCTGTTTTTT. Protein product: CASSLEQIQGLFF.

The V and J genes are TRBV6-6 and TRBJ1-3; 10 bases are a match to TRBD1. The CDR3 is made up of 15 amino acids. V lost 5 bases and J lost 9; bases outside the gene matches: 10. The germline CDR1 and CDR2 sequences are MNHNY and SVGAGI (reference sequence). CDR3: CASSPDRGVGGTIYF. The CDR3 region has the DNA TGTGCCAGCAGTCCGGACAGGGGGGTGGGTGGCACCATATATTTT.

This clone was counted between two and nine times. V is TRBV12-5 and J is TRBJ1-4; D unclear. Germline loops: CDR1 LGHNT, CDR2 FRNRAP. V lost 0 bases and J 8 bases, leaving 10 bases between the germline ends. The CDR3 sequence is 14 residues long. The CDR3 protein is CASGLVERREKLFF. In DNA form, the CDR3 reads TGTGCTAGTGGTTTGGTAGAGAGGAGAGAAAAACTGTTTTTT.

The V call is TRBV5-4, the J call TRBJ2-3; a weak D match, TRBD1 (6 bases). CDR1 is SGHNT and CDR2 is YYREEE in the germline V gene (reference sequence). V was clipped by 2 bases and J by 5 bases, with 12 bases between them. This CDR3 contains 14 residues. The CDR3 DNA follows: TGTGCCAGCAGCTTTTACAGGGATCGAGATACGCAGTATTTT. Translated: CASSFYRDRDTQYF.

The rearrangement joins TRBV6-5 to TRBJ1-1, with unresolved D. CDR1 is MNHEY, CDR2 SVGAGI, per germline. This CDR3 comprises 14 residues. The germline V and J ends were trimmed by 8 bases and 0 bases, with 13 bases remaining between them. CDR3 residues: CASRTLSMNTEAFF. In DNA form, the CDR3 reads TGTGCCAGCCGTACTCTGTCAATGAACACTGAAGCTTTCTTT.

The CDR3, as DNA: TGTGCCAGTAGTTGGGGCGGGGGCACAGATACGCAGTATTTT. Residues: CASSWGGGTDTQYF. The chain uses TRBV19 and TRBJ2-3; possibly TRBD2 for D (6 bases). Trimming pared 5 bases from V and 1 base from J, leaving 10 bases between. The CDR3 has 14 residues. CDR1 and CDR2 (germline): LNHDA, SQIVND (reference sequence).

Notes on this clone: An end of the junction differs from the germline gene, which may be a read error. This chain links TRBV6-1 with TRBJ1-5, with TRBD1 as a possible D gene (6 bases). The CDR3 spans 14 residues. Germline V gives CDR1 MNHNS, CDR2 SASEGT. CDR3 coding DNA: TGTGCCAGCAGAGAAGACAGGACCAATCAGCCCCAGCATTTT. Amino acid sequence: CASREDRTNQPQHF.

The chain couples TRBV5-6 to TRBJ2-7, with 8 bases that match TRBD1. This CDR3 region has 15 residues. Trimming at V came to 3 bases and at J to 5 bases, leaving 10 bases not matched to a gene. CDR1 is SGHDT and CDR2 is YYEEEE in the germline V gene. CDR3 amino acids: CASSSYRTGLDEQYF. CDR3 sequence (DNA): TGTGCCAGCAGCTCATATCGGACAGGGCTGGACGAGCAGTACTTC. The full variable domain, in which reference TRBV5-6 and TRBJ2-7 provide the parts outside the CDR3, is DAGVTQSPTHLIKTRGQQVTLRCSPKSGHDTVSWYQQALGQGPQFIFQYYEEEERQRGNFPDRFSGHQFPNYSSELNVNALLLGDSALYLCASSSYRTGLDEQYFGPGTRLTVT.

V gene TRBV5-1 combines with J gene TRBJ1-6; 7 nucleotides line up with TRBD1. Germline CDR1 is SGHRS and CDR2 is YFSETQ. J was trimmed by 2 bases and V by 3 bases; bases with no gene match: 5. The CDR3 is 16 amino acids. As DNA, the CDR3 is TGCGCCAGCAGCTCTGACAGGGTAGCCTATAATTCACCCCTCCACTTT. Translating gives CASSSDRVAYNSPLHF.

V and J are TRBV11-2 and TRBJ2-3; 9 bases fit TRBD2. The V and J ends lost 4 bases and 2 bases, in that order; junction bases with no gene match: 10. The CDR3 runs 17 residues. Germline V gene sequence: CDR1 SGHAT, CDR2 FQNNGV. The CDR3 coding sequence is TGTGCCAGCAGCTATCGACCTAGCGGGGCGATCACAGATACGCAGTATTTT. Its protein product is CASSYRPSGAITDTQYF.

This clone was detected only once. The V and J genes are TRBV6-5 and TRBJ2-1; 8 bases are a match to TRBD2. Germline V gene data show CDR1 as MNHEY and CDR2 as SVGAGI. The V segment lost 5 bases and the J segment 2 bases; nucleotides outside the gene matches: 2. There are 14 residues in the CDR3. The CDR3 is CASSPGGAYNEQFF. The CDR3 bases are TGTGCCAGCAGTCCGGGGGGGGCCTACAATGAGCAGTTCTTC.

The rearrangement uses TRBV7-9 and TRBJ1-2; tentative D call: TRBD1 (5 bases). The V and J ends lost 1 base and 4 bases respectively, with 10 bases between them. Germline loops: CDR1 SEHNR, CDR2 FQNEAQ (reference sequence). The CDR3 runs to 14 residues. In DNA, the CDR3 is TGTGCCAGCAGCTTAGGCCACGGGGGCTATGGCTACACCTTC. This codes for CASSLGHGGYGYTF.

The gene calls are TRBV27 and TRBJ1-5; D not certain. CDR3 length equals 13 residues. V was pared by 2 bases and J by 4 bases, with 6 bases between. The germline V gene encodes CDR1 MNHEY and CDR2 SMNVEV (reference sequence). As DNA, the CDR3 is TGTGCCAGCAGTTTAAGCGAAAATCAGCCCCAGCATTTT. This encodes CASSLSENQPQHF.

This sequence joins TRBV27 and TRBJ2-3; 8 positions match TRBD2. The J segment lost 2 bases and the V segment lost 5 bases, leaving 18 bases of the junction unmatched. The germline gives CDR1 MNHEY, CDR2 SMNVEV (reference sequence). There are 19 residues in the CDR3. The CDR3 region is CASSILGAGVRRDTDTQYF. The CDR3 nucleotides are TGTGCCAGCAGTATCCTAGGAGCGGGGGTCCGACGTGACACAGATACGCAGTATTTT.

The chain couples TRBV6-5 to TRBJ2-1, with 7 nucleotides matching TRBD2. CDR1 is MNHEY and CDR2 is SVGAGI in the germline V gene. The V segment lost 2 bases and the J segment 3 bases; nucleotides outside the gene matches: 4. The CDR3 consists of 15 residues. The CDR3 nucleotides read TGTGCCAGCAGTTACAGGCGGGGGTTCTACAATGAGCAGTTCTTC. Protein sequence: CASSYRRGFYNEQFF.

The chain carries TRBV13 and TRBJ2-2; 7 bases fit TRBD2. V dropped 1 base and J dropped 0; count of bases not matched to a gene: 5. CDR1 is PRHDT, CDR2 FYEKMQ, per germline (reference sequence). This CDR3 spans 17 amino acids. CDR3 residues: CASSLAREVPNTGELFF. CDR3 nucleotide sequence: TGTGCCAGCAGCTTAGCTCGGGAGGTCCCGAACACCGGGGAGCTGTTTTTT.

The chain joins TRBV2 to TRBJ1-6, with 11 nucleotides matching TRBD1. Germline V gene sequence: CDR1 SNHLY, CDR2 FYNNEI. Trimming cost V 6 bases and J 9 bases; bases outside gene matches: 7. The CDR3 spans 15 residues. This chain's CDR3 is CASSQGQGAASPLHF. CDR3 coding DNA: TGTGCCAGCAGCCAAGGACAGGGGGCGGCTTCACCCCTCCACTTT.

The CDR3: CASFDRVNPRGGLFF. The DNA of the CDR3 is TGTGCCAGTTTTGACAGGGTGAATCCACGTGGGGGACTGTTTTTT. The chain couples TRBV19 to TRBJ1-4; TRBD1 matches at 7 bases. Germline V lookup: CDR1 LNHDA, CDR2 SQIVND (reference sequence). The CDR3 length is 15 residues. The ends lost 8 bases at V and 13 bases at J; junction bases unmatched: 19.

This chain links TRBV5-1 with TRBJ2-5, with 13 nucleotides matching TRBD2. The CDR3 consists of 15 residues. V was pared by 4 bases and J by 4 bases, with 4 bases of the junction left unmatched. CDR1 and CDR2 from the germline V gene are SGHRS and YFSETQ. The CDR3 DNA follows: TGCGCCAGCAGCAACCGGACTAGCGGGGGAGAGACCCAGTACTTC. Its translation: CASSNRTSGGETQYF. Variable domain in full (rest from reference TRBV5-1 and TRBJ2-5): KAGVTQTPRYLIKTRGQQVTLSCSPISGHRSVSWYQQTPGQGLQFLFEYFSETQRNKGNFPGRFSGRQFSNSRSEMNVSTLELGDSALYLCASSNRTSGGETQYFGPGTRLLVL.

This chain connects TRBV9 to TRBJ1-2; TRBD1 might be the D (5 bases). V was shortened by 4 bases and J by 0 bases, with 19 bases between the two germline ends. Germline-derived CDR1 and CDR2 are SGDLS and YYNGEE. This CDR3 region has 17 residues. The chain's CDR3 is CASSTSGETMPNYGYTF. CDR3 coding DNA: TGTGCCAGCAGCACCTCGGGGGAGACAATGCCTAACTATGGCTACACCTTC.

The rearrangement links TRBV7-8 to TRBJ1-1; D is possibly TRBD1 (5 bases). Germline values: CDR1 SGHVS, CDR2 FQNEAQ. This CDR3 has 13 residues. The germline V and J ends were trimmed by 4 bases and 1 base, with 7 bases remaining between them. The CDR3 region has the DNA TGTGCCAGCAGCTCGGGGGGGAACACTGAAGCTTTCTTT. As protein: CASSSGGNTEAFF.

The chain joins TRBV28 to TRBJ2-3; no clear D gene. Looked up from germline, CDR1 is MDHEN and CDR2 is SYDVKM. There are 17 residues in the CDR3. The V and J ends lost 5 bases and 1 base respectively, with 19 bases between them. CDR3 protein: CASSLPALSIGTDTQYF. DNA for the CDR3: TGTGCCAGCAGTCTCCCCGCCCTTTCCATAGGCACAGATACGCAGTATTTT.

The chain recombines TRBV10-2 with TRBJ1-4; no clear D gene. V was trimmed by 0 bases and J by 6 bases, leaving 11 bases between them. The CDR3 has 15 amino acids. The germline CDR1 and CDR2 sequences are WSHSY and SAAADI. The CDR3 spells CASSESEGVYEKLFF. The DNA for the CDR3 is TGCGCCAGCAGTGAGTCAGAGGGAGTCTATGAAAAACTGTTTTTT.

V usage is TRBV7-9 and J usage is TRBJ2-7, with D maybe TRBD2 (6 bases). CDR3 size: 15 residues. CDR1 and CDR2 (germline): SEHNR, FQNEAQ (reference sequence). The V end lost 5 bases, the J end lost 0 bases, and 14 bases lay between the germline ends. The CDR3 loop reads CASSPRWGVSYEQYF. In DNA form, the CDR3 reads TGTGCCAGCAGCCCCCGTTGGGGGGTCTCCTACGAGCAGTACTTC. Full variable domain (remainder filled in from reference TRBV7-9 and TRBJ2-7): DTGVSQNPRHKITKRGQNVTFRCDPISEHNRLYWYRQTLGQGPEFLTYFQNEAQLEKSRLLSDRFSAERPKGSFSTLEIQRTEQGDSAMYLCASSPRWGVSYEQYFGPGTRLTVT.

The gene calls are TRBV5-4 and TRBJ2-1; no reliable D call. The V end lost 3 bases, the J end lost 5 bases, and 6 bases lay between the germline ends. This CDR3 region has 12 residues. Germline V gene sequence: CDR1 SGHNT, CDR2 YYREEE (reference sequence). CDR3 nucleotide sequence: TGTGCCAGCAGCTCGAGGAACAATGAGCAGTTCTTC. Its translation: CASSSRNNEQFF. Full variable domain (missing parts from reference TRBV5-4 and TRBJ2-1): ETGVTQSPTHLIKTRGQQVTLRCSSQSGHNTVSWYQQALGQGPQFIFQYYREEENGRGNFPPRFSGLQFPNYSSELNVNALELDDSALYLCASSSRNNEQFFGPGTRLTVL.

V usage is TRBV2 and J usage is TRBJ2-7; TRBD1 aligns across 9 bases. Unmatched junction bases numbered 5, after V lost 2 bases and J lost 0 bases. The CDR3 has 16 residues. Germline CDR1 SNHLY, CDR2 FYNNEI. DNA for the CDR3: TGTGCCAGCAGTGAAAACCGGGACAGGGCCTCCTACGAGCAGTACTTC. It is translated as CASSENRDRASYEQYF. Using reference TRBV2 and TRBJ2-7 for the parts outside the CDR3, the full variable domain is EPEVTQTPSHQVTQMGQEVILRCVPISNHLYFYWYRQILGQKVEFLVSFYNNEISEKSEIFDDQFSVERPDGSNFTLKIRSTKLEDSAMYFCASSENRDRASYEQYFGPGTRLTVT.